This is a list of T cell receptor beta chains from one sample in a study of regulatory T cells in long-lasting Graves disease. Each CDR3 protein gets one entry after TCRdb re-called the multiplex PCR reads with MiXCR. This sample has about 340,000 distinct CDR3 sequences; roughly a fifth occur once, and the top ten carry roughly 29%. The material sequenced was peripheral blood mononuclear cells (PBMCs), taken when the disease was refractory, from a patient treated with antithyroid drugs. The receptors originated from a female donor with Graves disease. Both conserved end residues are trimmed from each CDR3. The order of the fields is J gene, V gene, CDR3 length, CDR3 protein.

J: TRBJ2-7; V: TRBV11-2; length: 12; CDR3: ASSLTAGRDEQY
J: TRBJ1-5; V: TRBV7-9; length: 11; CDR3: ASSPREDQPQH
J: TRBJ1-6; V: TRBV11-2; length: 13; CDR3: ASSQQGPDNSPLH
J: TRBJ2-4; V: TRBV7-2; length: 15; CDR3: ASSPRIGEWAKNIQY
J: TRBJ2-5; V: TRBV11-3; length: 12; CDR3: ASSLAQGMKTQY
J: TRBJ1-2; V: TRBV6-2/TRBV6-3; length: 9; CDR3: ASRKEYGYT
J: TRBJ1-1; V: TRBV19; length: 14; CDR3: ASSQPGQGWYTEAF
J: TRBJ1-1; V: TRBV5-1; length: 13; CDR3: ASSLRGTSNTEAF
J: TRBJ2-5; V: TRBV10-3; length: 12; CDR3: AINLQGPEETQY
J: TRBJ1-2; V: TRBV7-8; length: 12; CDR3: ASSDSWTGGGYT
J: TRBJ2-7; V: TRBV7-9; length: 11; CDR3: ASTMTETYEQY
J: TRBJ1-4; V: TRBV14; length: 14; CDR3: ASSQDRGQLNEKLF
J: TRBJ1-2; V: TRBV18; length: 11; CDR3: ASSPPFKDGYT
J: TRBJ1-4; V: TRBV28; length: 12; CDR3: ASSWRGENEKLF
J: TRBJ2-5; V: TRBV15; length: 13; CDR3: ATSRDRLAGETQY
J: TRBJ2-2; V: TRBV7-3; length: 14; CDR3: ASPPPGLAITGELF
J: TRBJ1-5; V: TRBV28; length: 12; CDR3: ASSFHSSNQPQH
J: TRBJ1-1; V: TRBV6-2/TRBV6-3; length: 12; CDR3: ASSTGGVDGEAF
J: TRBJ1-1; V: TRBV3-1; length: 10; CDR3: ASRIGHTEAF
J: TRBJ2-7; V: TRBV6-1; length: 9; CDR3: AASGAGEQY
J: TRBJ1-5; V: TRBV5-1; length: 12; CDR3: ASSLEQGRQPQH
J: TRBJ1-1; V: TRBV6-9; length: 13; CDR3: ASSYSPRSDTEAF
J: TRBJ1-1; V: TRBV24-1; length: 15; CDR3: ATSDSKPVTGNTEAF
J: TRBJ2-2; V: TRBV5-1; length: 14; CDR3: ASSLSGLQNTGELL
J: TRBJ1-2; V: TRBV11-2; length: 14; CDR3: ASSRIDGYPNYGYT
J: TRBJ1-1; V: TRBV4-1; length: 15; CDR3: ASSQHRVDRDVTEAF
J: TRBJ2-7; V: TRBV20-1; length: 11; CDR3: SARPRGVSEQY
J: TRBJ1-2; V: TRBV12-3/TRBV12-4; length: 10; CDR3: ASSRNNYGYT
J: TRBJ1-3; V: TRBV2; length: 15; CDR3: ASSQRQGLFSGNTIY
J: TRBJ2-7; V: TRBV28; length: 12; CDR3: ASSFSHRGYEQY
J: TRBJ2-5; V: TRBV25-1; length: 14; CDR3: ASSESGRGAQETQY
J: TRBJ1-6; V: TRBV12-3/TRBV12-4; length: 10; CDR3: ASSHQVSPLH
J: TRBJ2-5; V: TRBV19; length: 13; CDR3: ASSLTTFTGETQY
J: TRBJ1-1; V: TRBV6-2/TRBV6-3; length: 12; CDR3: ASTKRTGNTEAF
J: TRBJ2-7; V: TRBV18; length: 10; CDR3: TSSPTEYEQY
J: TRBJ1-5; V: TRBV7-2; length: 13; CDR3: ASSTTAYSNQPQH
J: TRBJ2-5; V: TRBV12-3/TRBV12-4; length: 14; CDR3: ASSSFRRGIQETQY
J: TRBJ1-1; V: TRBV29-1; length: 10; CDR3: SVQRTGESVF
J: TRBJ1-1; V: TRBV7-9; length: 13; CDR3: ASSLYGGLGTEAF
J: TRBJ2-4; V: TRBV3-1; length: 13; CDR3: ASSQETRGADIQY
J: TRBJ2-3; V: TRBV3-1; length: 16; CDR3: ASSQDIGAGPQTDTQY
J: TRBJ2-2; V: TRBV7-2; length: 17; CDR3: ASSAPRGGLAGHTGELF
J: TRBJ1-6; V: TRBV30; length: 10; CDR3: AWSPDTRVLH
J: TRBJ2-7; V: TRBV28; length: 15; CDR3: ASSLRGFKVPSYEQY
J: TRBJ2-7; V: TRBV3-1; length: 13; CDR3: ASSQGTLFSYEQY
J: TRBJ1-6; V: TRBV18; length: 12; CDR3: ASSPGADNSPLH
J: TRBJ2-7; V: TRBV5-8; length: 14; CDR3: ASSLDSGTGRYEQY
J: TRBJ1-1; V: TRBV18; length: 10; CDR3: ASSDRQGRAF
J: TRBJ1-2; V: TRBV6-1; length: 13; CDR3: ASSDPGRAGYGYT
J: TRBJ2-5; V: TRBV11-2; length: 12; CDR3: ASSAPVGKETQY
J: TRBJ2-2; V: TRBV6-1; length: 13; CDR3: ASSELRGHTGELF
J: TRBJ1-1; V: TRBV6-1; length: 12; CDR3: ASSLADMNTEAF
J: TRBJ2-5; V: TRBV7-9; length: 13; CDR3: ASSLSAAYQETQY